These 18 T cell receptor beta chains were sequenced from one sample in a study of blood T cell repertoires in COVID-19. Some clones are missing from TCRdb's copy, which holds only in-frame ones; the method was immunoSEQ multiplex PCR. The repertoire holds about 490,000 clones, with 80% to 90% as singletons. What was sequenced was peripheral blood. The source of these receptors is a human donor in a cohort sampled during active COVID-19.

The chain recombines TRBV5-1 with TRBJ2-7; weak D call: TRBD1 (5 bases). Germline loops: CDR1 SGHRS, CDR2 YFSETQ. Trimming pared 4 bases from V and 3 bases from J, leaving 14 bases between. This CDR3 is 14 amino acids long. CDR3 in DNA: TGCGCCAGCAGCCCCGGCCAGGGTCACTACGAGCAGTACTTC. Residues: CASSPGQGHYEQYF.

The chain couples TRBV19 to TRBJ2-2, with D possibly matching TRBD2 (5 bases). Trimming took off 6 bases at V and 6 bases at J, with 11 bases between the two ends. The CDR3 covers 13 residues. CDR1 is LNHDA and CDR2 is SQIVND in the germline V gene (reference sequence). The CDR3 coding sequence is TGTGCCAGTAGGAGGGTGGGCCCCGGGGAGCTGTTTTTT. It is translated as CASRRVGPGELFF.

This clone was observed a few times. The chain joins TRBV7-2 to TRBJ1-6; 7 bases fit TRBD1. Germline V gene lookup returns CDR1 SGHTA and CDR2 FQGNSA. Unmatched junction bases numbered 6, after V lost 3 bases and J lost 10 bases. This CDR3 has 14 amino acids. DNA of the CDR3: TGTGCCAGCAGCTTCGGGACAGAATCCTCACCCCTCCACTTT. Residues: CASSFGTESSPLHF.

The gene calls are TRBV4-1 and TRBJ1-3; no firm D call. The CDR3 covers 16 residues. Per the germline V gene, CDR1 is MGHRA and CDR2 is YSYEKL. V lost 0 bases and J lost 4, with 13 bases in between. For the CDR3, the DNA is TGCGCCAGCAGCCAAGATAGGCACGGGTTAGGAAACACCATATATTTT. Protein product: CASSQDRHGLGNTIYF.

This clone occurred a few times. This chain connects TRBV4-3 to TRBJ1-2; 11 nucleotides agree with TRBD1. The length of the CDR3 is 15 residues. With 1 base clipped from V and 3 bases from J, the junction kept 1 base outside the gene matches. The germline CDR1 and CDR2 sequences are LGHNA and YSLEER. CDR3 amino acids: CASSQGTGGYYGYTF. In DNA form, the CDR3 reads TGCGCCAGCAGCCAAGGGACAGGGGGCTACTATGGCTACACCTTC.

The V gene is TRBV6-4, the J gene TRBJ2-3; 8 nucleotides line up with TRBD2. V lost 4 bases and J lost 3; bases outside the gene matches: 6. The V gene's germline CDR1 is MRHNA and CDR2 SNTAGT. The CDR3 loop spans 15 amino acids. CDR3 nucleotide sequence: TGTGCCAGCAGTGCCGGAGCGGGAGCTACAGATACGCAGTATTTT. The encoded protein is CASSAGAGATDTQYF.

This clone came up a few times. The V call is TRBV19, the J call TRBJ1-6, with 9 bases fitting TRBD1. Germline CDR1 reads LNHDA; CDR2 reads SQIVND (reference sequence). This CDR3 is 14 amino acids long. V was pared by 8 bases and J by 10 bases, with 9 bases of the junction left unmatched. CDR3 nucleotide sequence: TGTGCCAGTGGAACAGGGGGCCAAGGATCACCCCTCCACTTT. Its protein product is CASGTGGQGSPLHF.

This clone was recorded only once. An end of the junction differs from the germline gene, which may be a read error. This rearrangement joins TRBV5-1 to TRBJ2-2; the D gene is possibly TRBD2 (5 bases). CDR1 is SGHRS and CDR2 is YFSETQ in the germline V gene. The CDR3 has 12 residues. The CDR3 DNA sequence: TGCGCCACCCCAACCTCGCACCGGGGAGCTGTTTTT. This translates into CATPTSHRGAVF.

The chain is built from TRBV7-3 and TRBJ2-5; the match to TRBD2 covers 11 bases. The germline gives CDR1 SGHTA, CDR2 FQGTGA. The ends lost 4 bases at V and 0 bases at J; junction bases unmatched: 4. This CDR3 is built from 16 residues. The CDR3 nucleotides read TGTGCCAGCAGCTCCGGGACTAGCGGTCACCAAGAGACCCAGTACTTC. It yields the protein CASSSGTSGHQETQYF. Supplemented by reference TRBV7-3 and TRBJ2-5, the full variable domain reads GAGVSQTPSNKVTEKGKYVELRCDPISGHTALYWYRQSLGQGPEFLIYFQGTGAADDSGLPNDRFFAVRPEGSVSTLKIQRTERGDSAVYLCASSSGTSGHQETQYFGPGTRLLVL.

The CDR3: CASSEARGRGADTQYF. In DNA, the CDR3 is TGTGCCAGCAGTGAAGCCAGGGGGAGAGGCGCAGATACGCAGTATTTT. The rearrangement links TRBV6-1 to TRBJ2-3; TRBD1 matches 7 bases. Germline loops: CDR1 MNHNS, CDR2 SASEGT. The CDR3 spans 16 residues. Germline trimming cut 0 bases from V and 4 bases from J; bases unmatched to any gene: 7.

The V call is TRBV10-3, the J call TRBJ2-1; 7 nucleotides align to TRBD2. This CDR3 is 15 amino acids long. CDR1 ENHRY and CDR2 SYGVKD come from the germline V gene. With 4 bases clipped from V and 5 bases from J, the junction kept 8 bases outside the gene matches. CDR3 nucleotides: TGTGCCATCAGTGCTAGGGGTGCGGGGGACAATGAGCAGTTCTTC. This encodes CAISARGAGDNEQFF.

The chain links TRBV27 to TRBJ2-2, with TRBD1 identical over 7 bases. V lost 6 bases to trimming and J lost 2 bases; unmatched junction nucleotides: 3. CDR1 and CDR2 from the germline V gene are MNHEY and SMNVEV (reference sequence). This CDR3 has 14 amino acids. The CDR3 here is CASSRDSNTGELFF. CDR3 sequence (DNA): TGTGCCAGCAGCCGGGACAGTAACACCGGGGAGCTGTTTTTT.

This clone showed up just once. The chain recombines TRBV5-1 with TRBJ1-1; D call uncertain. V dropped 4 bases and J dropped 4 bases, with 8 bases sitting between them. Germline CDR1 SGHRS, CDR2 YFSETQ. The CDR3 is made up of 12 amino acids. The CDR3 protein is CASSRGSTEAFF. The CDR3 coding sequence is TGCGCCAGCAGCCGAGGGTCCACTGAAGCTTTCTTT.

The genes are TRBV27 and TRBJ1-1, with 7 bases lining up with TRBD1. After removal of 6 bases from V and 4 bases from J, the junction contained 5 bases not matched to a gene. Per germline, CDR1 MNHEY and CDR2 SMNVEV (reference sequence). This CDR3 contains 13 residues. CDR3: CASRRQGPTEAFF. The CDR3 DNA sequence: TGTGCCAGCAGGAGACAGGGTCCCACTGAAGCTTTCTTT.

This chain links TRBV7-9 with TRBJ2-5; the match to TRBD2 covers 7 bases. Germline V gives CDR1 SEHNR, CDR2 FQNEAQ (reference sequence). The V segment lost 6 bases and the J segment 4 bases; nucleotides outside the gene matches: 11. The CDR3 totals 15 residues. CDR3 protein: CASSSGGSPPETQYF. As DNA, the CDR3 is TGTGCCAGCAGTTCGGGCGGGAGTCCCCCAGAGACCCAGTACTTC.

As DNA, the CDR3 is TGTGCCAGCAGCGCCGATCCGGGACAATATTTGGGGAATAGCAATCAGCCCCAGCATTTT. Protein sequence: CASSADPGQYLGNSNQPQHF. The rearrangement joins TRBV5-5 to TRBJ1-5; perhaps TRBD1 as D (6 bases). Trimming removed 4 bases at V and 0 bases at J, with 26 bases between. The CDR3 runs to 20 residues. Germline values: CDR1 SGHKS, CDR2 YYEKEE (reference sequence).

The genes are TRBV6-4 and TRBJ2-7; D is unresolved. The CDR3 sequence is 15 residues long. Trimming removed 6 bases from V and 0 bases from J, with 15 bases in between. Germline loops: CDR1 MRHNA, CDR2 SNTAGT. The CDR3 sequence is CASSELGFSSYEQYF. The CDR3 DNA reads TGTGCCAGCAGCGAACTGGGCTTCAGCTCCTACGAGCAGTACTTC.

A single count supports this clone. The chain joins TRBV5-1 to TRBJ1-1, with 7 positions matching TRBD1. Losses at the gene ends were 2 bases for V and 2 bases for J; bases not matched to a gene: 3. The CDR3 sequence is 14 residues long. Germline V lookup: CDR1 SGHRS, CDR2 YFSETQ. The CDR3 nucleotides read TGCGCCAGCAGCTTCCACAGGGGCAACACTGAAGCTTTCTTT. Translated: CASSFHRGNTEAFF.